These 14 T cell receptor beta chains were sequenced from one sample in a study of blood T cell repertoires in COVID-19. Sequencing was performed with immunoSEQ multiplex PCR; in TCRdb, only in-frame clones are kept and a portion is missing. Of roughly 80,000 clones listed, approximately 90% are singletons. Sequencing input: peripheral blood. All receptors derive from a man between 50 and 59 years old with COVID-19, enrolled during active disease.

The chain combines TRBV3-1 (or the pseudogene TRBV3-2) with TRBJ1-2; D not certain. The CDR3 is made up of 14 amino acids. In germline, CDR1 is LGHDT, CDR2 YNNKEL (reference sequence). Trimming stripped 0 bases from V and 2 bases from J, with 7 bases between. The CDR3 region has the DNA TGTGCCAGCAGCCAAGATGCGTGGAACTATGGCTACACCTTC. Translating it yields CASSQDAWNYGYTF.

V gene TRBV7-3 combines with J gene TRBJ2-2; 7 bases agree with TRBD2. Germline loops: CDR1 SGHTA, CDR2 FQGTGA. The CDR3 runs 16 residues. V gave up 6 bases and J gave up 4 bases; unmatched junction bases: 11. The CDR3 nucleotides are TGTGCCAGCAGTCTTACGGGGAGGGTGGGCACCGGGGAGCTGTTTTTT. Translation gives CASSLTGRVGTGELFF.

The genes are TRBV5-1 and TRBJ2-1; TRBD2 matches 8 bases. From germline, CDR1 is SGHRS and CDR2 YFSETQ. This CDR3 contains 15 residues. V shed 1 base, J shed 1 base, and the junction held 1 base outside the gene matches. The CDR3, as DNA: TGCGCCAGCAGCTTGACTAGCGGATCCTACAATGAGCAGTTCTTC. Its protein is CASSLTSGSYNEQFF.

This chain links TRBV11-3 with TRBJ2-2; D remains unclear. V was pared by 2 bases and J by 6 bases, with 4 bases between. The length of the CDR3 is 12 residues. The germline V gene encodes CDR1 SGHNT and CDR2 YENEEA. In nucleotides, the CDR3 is TGTGCCAGCAGCTTAAGAGCCGGGGAGCTGTTTTTT. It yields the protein CASSLRAGELFF.

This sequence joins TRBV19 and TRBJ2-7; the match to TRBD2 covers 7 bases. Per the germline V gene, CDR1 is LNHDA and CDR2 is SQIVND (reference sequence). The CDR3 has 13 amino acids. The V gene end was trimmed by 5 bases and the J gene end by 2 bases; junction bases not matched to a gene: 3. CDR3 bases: TGTGCCAGTAGTGGGACTAATACCTACGAGCAGTACTTC. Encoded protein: CASSGTNTYEQYF.

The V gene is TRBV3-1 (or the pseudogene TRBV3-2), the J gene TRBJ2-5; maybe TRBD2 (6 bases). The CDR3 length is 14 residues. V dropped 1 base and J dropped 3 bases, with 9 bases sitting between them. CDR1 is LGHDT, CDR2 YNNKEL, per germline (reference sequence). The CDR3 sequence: CASSQVPGEETQYF. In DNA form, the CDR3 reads TGTGCCAGCAGCCAAGTCCCGGGGGAAGAGACCCAGTACTTC.

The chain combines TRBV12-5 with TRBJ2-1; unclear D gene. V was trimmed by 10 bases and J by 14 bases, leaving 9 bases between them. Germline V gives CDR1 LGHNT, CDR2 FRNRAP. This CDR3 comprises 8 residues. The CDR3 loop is CATYGEFF. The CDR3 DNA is TGTGCTACATACGGAGAGTTCTTC.

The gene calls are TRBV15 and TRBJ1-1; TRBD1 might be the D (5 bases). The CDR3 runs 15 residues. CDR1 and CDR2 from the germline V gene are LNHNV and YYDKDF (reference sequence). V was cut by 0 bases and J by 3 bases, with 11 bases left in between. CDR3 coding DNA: TGTGCCACCAGCAGAGACGTGGGGCTCGACACTGAAGCTTTCTTT. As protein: CATSRDVGLDTEAFF.

This chain's CDR3 is CASGPGLAGGYEQYF. Written as DNA, the CDR3 is TGTGCCAGCGGGCCGGGACTAGCGGGAGGGTACGAGCAGTACTTC. The chain is built from TRBV19 and TRBJ2-7; 16 positions match TRBD2. The CDR3 has 15 residues. After removal of 9 bases from V and 4 bases from J, the junction contained 6 bases not matched to a gene. Germline V gene sequence: CDR1 LNHDA, CDR2 SQIVND (reference sequence).

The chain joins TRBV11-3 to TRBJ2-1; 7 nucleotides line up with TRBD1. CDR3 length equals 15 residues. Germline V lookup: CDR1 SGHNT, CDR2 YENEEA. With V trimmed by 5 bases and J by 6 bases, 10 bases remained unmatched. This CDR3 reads CASSHDRVPVNEQFF. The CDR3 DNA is TGTGCCAGCAGCCATGACAGGGTACCGGTCAATGAGCAGTTCTTC.

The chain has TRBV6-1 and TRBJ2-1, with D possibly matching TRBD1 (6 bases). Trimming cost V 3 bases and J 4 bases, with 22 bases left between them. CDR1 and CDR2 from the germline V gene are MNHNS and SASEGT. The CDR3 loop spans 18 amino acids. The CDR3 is CASSEGRGALGPYNEQFF. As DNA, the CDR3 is TGTGCCAGCAGTGAGGGCAGGGGCGCACTGGGGCCTTACAATGAGCAGTTCTTC.

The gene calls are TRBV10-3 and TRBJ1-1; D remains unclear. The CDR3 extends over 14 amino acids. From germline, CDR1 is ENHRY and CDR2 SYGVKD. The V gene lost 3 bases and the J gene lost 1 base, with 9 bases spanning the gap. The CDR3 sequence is CAISDTEANTEAFF. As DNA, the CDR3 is TGTGCCATCAGTGATACAGAAGCGAACACTGAAGCTTTCTTT.

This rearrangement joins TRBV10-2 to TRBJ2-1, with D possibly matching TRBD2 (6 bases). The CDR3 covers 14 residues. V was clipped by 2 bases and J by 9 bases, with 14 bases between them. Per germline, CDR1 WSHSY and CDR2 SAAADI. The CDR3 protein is CASSEPVLGGEQFF. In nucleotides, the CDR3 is TGCGCCAGCAGTGAGCCCGTCCTGGGGGGTGAGCAGTTCTTC.

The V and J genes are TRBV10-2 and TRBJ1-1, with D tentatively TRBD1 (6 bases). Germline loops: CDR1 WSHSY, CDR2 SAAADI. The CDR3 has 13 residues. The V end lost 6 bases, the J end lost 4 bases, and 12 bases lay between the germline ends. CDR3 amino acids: CASSETGITEAFF. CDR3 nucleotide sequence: TGCGCCAGCAGCGAAACAGGGATCACTGAAGCTTTCTTT.